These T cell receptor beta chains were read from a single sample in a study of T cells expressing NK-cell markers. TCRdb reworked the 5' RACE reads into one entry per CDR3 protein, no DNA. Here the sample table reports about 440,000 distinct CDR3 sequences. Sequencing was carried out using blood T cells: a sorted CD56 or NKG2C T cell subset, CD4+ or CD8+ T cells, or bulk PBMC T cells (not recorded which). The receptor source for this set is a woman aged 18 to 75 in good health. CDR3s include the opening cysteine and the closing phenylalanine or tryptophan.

CDR3: CSPLRLPDTYSNQPQHF; V: TRBV29-1; J: TRBJ1-5
CDR3: CASSPFGEGYNEQFF; V: TRBV12-3/TRBV12-4; J: TRBJ2-1
CDR3: CASSRTGGYGYTF; V: TRBV12-3/TRBV12-4; J: TRBJ1-2
CDR3: CASSLPLARQGTRTVGTEAFF; V: TRBV11-2; J: TRBJ1-1
CDR3: CSVTPRDRARGGYTF; V: TRBV29-1; J: TRBJ1-2
CDR3: CSARPTYRGNEQFF; V: TRBV20-1; J: TRBJ2-1
CDR3: CASSFPGLAGPTYNEQFF; V: TRBV12-3/TRBV12-4; J: TRBJ2-1
CDR3: CASSFAGRETQYF; V: TRBV11-2; J: TRBJ2-5
CDR3: CASSPRQGALNTEAFF; V: TRBV9; J: TRBJ1-1
CDR3: CATGNGLAGLRSTDTQYF; V: TRBV15; J: TRBJ2-3
CDR3: CSPFSSGRYYEQYF; V: TRBV20-1; J: TRBJ2-7
CDR3: CSVEDRGGVKELFF; V: TRBV29-1; J: TRBJ2-2
CDR3: CASSQDEGVGPSDNEQFF; V: TRBV3-1; J: TRBJ2-1
CDR3: CSAIGRSTDTQYF; V: TRBV20-1; J: TRBJ2-3
CDR3: CASWRQGGTEAFF; V: TRBV25-1; J: TRBJ1-1
CDR3: CASRSGGNTGELFF; V: TRBV2; J: TRBJ2-2
CDR3: CASKGLGTSLHYNEQFF; V: TRBV23-1; J: TRBJ2-1
CDR3: CASSPTTYGSTEAFF; V: TRBV7-2; J: TRBJ1-1
CDR3: CSAPRTGANVLTF; V: TRBV20-1; J: TRBJ2-6
CDR3: CASSYRGVDTDTQYF; V: TRBV6-5; J: TRBJ2-3
CDR3: CSAPGTSGSRQYF; V: TRBV20-1; J: TRBJ2-7
CDR3: CASRDSSGANVLTF; V: TRBV19; J: TRBJ2-6
CDR3: CSVGLRGRDTQYF; V: TRBV29-1; J: TRBJ2-3
CDR3: CASSGTPAYEQYF; V: TRBV6-1; J: TRBJ2-7
CDR3: CASTVGGEGRYNEQFF; V: TRBV5-4; J: TRBJ2-1
CDR3: CSVEGGGSGGKNIQYF; V: TRBV29-1; J: TRBJ2-4
CDR3: CASSQGIEAVRHRYF; V: TRBV3-1; J: TRBJ2-7
CDR3: CASSLTADLGDTQYF; V: TRBV18; J: TRBJ2-3
CDR3: CSVRGKYGNQPQHF; V: TRBV29-1; J: TRBJ1-5
CDR3: CATREAGSNEQFF; V: TRBV24-1; J: TRBJ2-1
CDR3: CASSFDRDQPSLEQFF; V: TRBV12-3/TRBV12-4; J: TRBJ2-1
CDR3: CATSDSRQGGTEAFF; V: TRBV24-1; J: TRBJ1-1
CDR3: CASSYGGGWQPQHF; V: TRBV6-2/TRBV6-3; J: TRBJ1-5
CDR3: CATSRDGAGYYEQYF; V: TRBV15; J: TRBJ2-7
CDR3: CASGVGFYNEQFF; V: TRBV6-1; J: TRBJ2-1
CDR3: CASSLGLAGIYNEQFF; V: TRBV5-1; J: TRBJ2-1
CDR3: CASSQVGSEWNEQFF; V: TRBV4-2; J: TRBJ2-1
CDR3: CASISGSIYGYTF; V: TRBV28; J: TRBJ1-2
CDR3: CASSPRSGSSSYNEQFF; V: TRBV5-1; J: TRBJ2-1
CDR3: CASSLGNRDRYQPQHF; V: TRBV7-9; J: TRBJ1-5
CDR3: CASSFPDVSTDTQYF; V: TRBV5-1; J: TRBJ2-3
CDR3: CASTPLPGDTGYNEQFF; V: TRBV7-2; J: TRBJ2-1
CDR3: CSVAGSSYNEQFF; V: TRBV29-1; J: TRBJ2-1
CDR3: CSVLTGGTGELFF; V: TRBV29-1; J: TRBJ2-2
CDR3: CASSWGQGVRNEQFF; V: TRBV5-1; J: TRBJ2-1
CDR3: CASKGWGEDNEQFF; V: TRBV6-1; J: TRBJ2-1
CDR3: CSAWTGDQETQYF; V: TRBV20-1; J: TRBJ2-5
CDR3: CASSGPGQGYSGELFF; V: TRBV2; J: TRBJ2-2
CDR3: CASSQDPVAWDGELFF; V: TRBV4-3; J: TRBJ2-2
CDR3: CASSSEPGVGVNYGYTF; V: TRBV7-2; J: TRBJ1-2
CDR3: CASSPGLVDGELFF; V: TRBV11-2; J: TRBJ2-2
CDR3: CASRLTDMYIQYF; V: TRBV12-3/TRBV12-4; J: TRBJ2-4
CDR3: CASSFIFFDRGERTEAFF; V: TRBV12-3/TRBV12-4; J: TRBJ1-1
CDR3: CASSRGLALPGELFF; V: TRBV12-3/TRBV12-4; J: TRBJ2-2
CDR3: CSASRDRASYEQYF; V: TRBV20-1; J: TRBJ2-7
CDR3: CASSISRIENTEAFF; V: TRBV19; J: TRBJ1-1
CDR3: CASIKEWGAYYNEQFF; V: TRBV6-1; J: TRBJ2-1
CDR3: CASSQGDRVGNQPQHF; V: TRBV4-1; J: TRBJ1-5
CDR3: CASSSGLAGVGNEQFF; V: TRBV12-3/TRBV12-4; J: TRBJ2-1